A single T cell receptor beta chain is shown here with its context. The count of this clonotype is one. Its target antigen remains unknown. No quality values exist for individual bases; no much larger clone is one base distant. Evidence from one read is weak. These data are taken from a study of CD8 T cells in ankylosing spondylitis (TCRdb year 2017). Background for the entire study: To find TCR variants linked to disease, the study profiled T cell receptor beta repertoires in ankylosing spondylitis patients and healthy donors. Samples of peripheral blood were taken, and for ankylosing spondylitis patients, synovial fluid was collected as well. In total, the full study cohort was made up of 95 to 110 healthy donors and 25 to 30 ankylosing spondylitis patients. What the authors observed across the whole study: The disease-linked clones had a CD8+ phenotype and were found at relatively low frequencies in peripheral blood. Blood from ankylosing spondylitis patients appeared to be characterized by a TCR beta motif made up of about 8 highly homologous amino acid variants. The disease-linked clones were reported as significantly enriched in matched synovial fluid samples from ankylosing spondylitis patients. Some of the motif variants had been reported before in the synovial fluid and blood of reactive arthritis patients, a finding that suggests common disease-initiation mechanisms.

Taken from cysteine to phenylalanine, the CDR3 has 16 residues. The sequence is cut down to CDR3 DNA, 48 bases in frame from base 1. CDR1 and CDR2 are drawn from the germline V gene: SGHTA, FQGTGA. V is pruned by 5 bases and J by 5 bases, leaving 10 bases of the junction without a gene match. The sequencer was an Illumina HiSeq 2500. Quantitative 5'-RACE with molecular barcodes was used to prepare TCR beta libraries. Turning to the authors' computational methods: A new computational method based on a probabilistic model of VDJ rearrangement was used to identify disease-linked TCR variants. The public reads were run again by TCRdb, first through fastp at Q25 and then through MiXCR, and only productive beta chains were kept. All rows with the same CDR3 protein become a single entry with the most common DNA and genes. TCRdb assigned the V and J calls; the authors' analysis was not used. This sample holds about 250,000 distinct CDR3 sequences; 15% to 20% were observed only once. The leading ten clones occupy over 25% of the sample.

Rearrangement joined TRBV7-3 to TRBJ2-2; 8 nucleotides in the junction match TRBD1. The clonotype originates from a male donor with ankylosing spondylitis or in good health (not recorded which). Sequencing input: blood, either unsorted or a sorted T cell fraction (not recorded which). In nucleotides, the sequence is TGTGCCAGCAGCCCCATGGACAGGGTGGAAACCGGGGAGCTGTTTTTT. It encodes CASSPMDRVETGELFF.